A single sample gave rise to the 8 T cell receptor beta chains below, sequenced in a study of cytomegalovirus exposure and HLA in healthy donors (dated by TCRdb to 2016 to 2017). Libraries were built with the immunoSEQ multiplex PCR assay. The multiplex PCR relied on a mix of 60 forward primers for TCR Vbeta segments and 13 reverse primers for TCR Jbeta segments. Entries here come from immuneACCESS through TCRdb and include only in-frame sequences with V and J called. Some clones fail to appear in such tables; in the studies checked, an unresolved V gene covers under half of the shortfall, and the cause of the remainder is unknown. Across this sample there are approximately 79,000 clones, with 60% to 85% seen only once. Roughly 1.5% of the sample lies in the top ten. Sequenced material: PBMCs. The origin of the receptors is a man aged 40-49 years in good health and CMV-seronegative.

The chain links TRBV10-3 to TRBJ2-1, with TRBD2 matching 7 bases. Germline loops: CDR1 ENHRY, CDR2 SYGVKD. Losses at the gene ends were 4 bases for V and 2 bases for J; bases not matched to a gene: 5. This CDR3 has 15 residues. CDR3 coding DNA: TGTGCCATCAGTGGGGCCGGGACTACCTACAATGAGCAGTTCTTC. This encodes CAISGAGTTYNEQFF.

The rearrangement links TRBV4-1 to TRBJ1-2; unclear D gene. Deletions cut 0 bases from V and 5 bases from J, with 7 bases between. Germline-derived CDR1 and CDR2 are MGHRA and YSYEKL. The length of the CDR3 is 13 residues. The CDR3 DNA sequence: TGCGCCAGCAGCCAAGATCCGCGGTATGGCTACACCTTC. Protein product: CASSQDPRYGYTF.

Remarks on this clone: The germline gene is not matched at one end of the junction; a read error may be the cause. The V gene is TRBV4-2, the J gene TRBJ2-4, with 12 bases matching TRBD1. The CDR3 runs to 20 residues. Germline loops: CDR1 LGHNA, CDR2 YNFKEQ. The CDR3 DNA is TGTGCCAGCAGCGAAGACACCGTGACCCGGGACAGGGGGCGGGCAGCCATTCAGTACTTC. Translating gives CASSEDTVTRDRGRAAIQYF.

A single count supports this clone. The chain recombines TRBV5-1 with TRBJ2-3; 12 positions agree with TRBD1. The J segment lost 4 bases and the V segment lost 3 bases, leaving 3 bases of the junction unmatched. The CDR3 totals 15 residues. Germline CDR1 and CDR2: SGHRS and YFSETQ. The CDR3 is CASSSGTGGPDTQYF. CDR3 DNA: TGCGCCAGCAGCTCCGGGACAGGGGGCCCAGATACGCAGTATTTT. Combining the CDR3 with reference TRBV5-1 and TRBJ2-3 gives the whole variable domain KAGVTQTPRYLIKTRGQQVTLSCSPISGHRSVSWYQQTPGQGLQFLFEYFSETQRNKGNFPGRFSGRQFSNSRSEMNVSTLELGDSALYLCASSSGTGGPDTQYFGPGTRLTVL.

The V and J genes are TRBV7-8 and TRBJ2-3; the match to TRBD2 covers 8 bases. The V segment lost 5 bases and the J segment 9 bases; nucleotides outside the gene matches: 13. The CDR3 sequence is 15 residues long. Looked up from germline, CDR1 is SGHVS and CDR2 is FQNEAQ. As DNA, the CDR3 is TGTGCCAGCAGCCTAGTTGGGAGCGGGAGAGGCACGCAGTATTTT. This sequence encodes CASSLVGSGRGTQYF.

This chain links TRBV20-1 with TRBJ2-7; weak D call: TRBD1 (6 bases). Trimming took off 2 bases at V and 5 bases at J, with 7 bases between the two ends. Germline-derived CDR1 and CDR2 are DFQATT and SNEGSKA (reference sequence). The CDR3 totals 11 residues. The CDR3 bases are TGCAGTGCTAGACAGGGGAACGAGCAGTACTTC. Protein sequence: CSARQGNEQYF.

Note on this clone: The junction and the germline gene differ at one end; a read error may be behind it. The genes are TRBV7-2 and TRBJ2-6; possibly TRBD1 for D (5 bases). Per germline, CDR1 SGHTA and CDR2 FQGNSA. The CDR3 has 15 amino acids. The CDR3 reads CASSPQISGANGLTF. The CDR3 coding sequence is TGTGCCAGCAGCCCTCAGATCTCTGGGGCCAACGGCCTGACTTTC.

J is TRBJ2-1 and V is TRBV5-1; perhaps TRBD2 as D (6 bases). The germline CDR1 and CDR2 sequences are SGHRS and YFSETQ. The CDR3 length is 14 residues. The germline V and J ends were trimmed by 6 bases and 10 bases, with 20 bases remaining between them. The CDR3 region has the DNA TGCGCCAGCACCCGGGACCGCTTTGCGGGGGAGCAGTTCTTC. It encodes CASTRDRFAGEQFF. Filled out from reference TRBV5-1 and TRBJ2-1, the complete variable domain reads KAGVTQTPRYLIKTRGQQVTLSCSPISGHRSVSWYQQTPGQGLQFLFEYFSETQRNKGNFPGRFSGRQFSNSRSEMNVSTLELGDSALYLCASTRDRFAGEQFFGPGTRLTVL.